The 3 T cell receptor beta chains given below trace back to one sample, sequenced in a study of cytomegalovirus exposure and HLA in healthy donors. The PCR was carried out with 60 Vbeta primers and 13 Jbeta primers. Some clones are missing from TCRdb's copy, which holds only in-frame ones; the method was immunoSEQ multiplex PCR. The sample has about 41,000 clones. What was sequenced was PBMCs. The receptor source for this set is a man between 25 and 39 years old in good health and CMV-seronegative.

This chain joins TRBV4-3 and TRBJ1-3; D is unclear. The V and J ends lost 0 bases and 4 bases respectively, with 13 bases between them. Germline-derived CDR1 and CDR2 are LGHNA and YSLEER. This CDR3 is built from 16 residues. The CDR3 DNA follows: TGCGCCAGCAGCCAAGATTTGAGAACACAGGGAAACACCATATATTTT. Translating it yields CASSQDLRTQGNTIYF.

This chain joins TRBV10-3 and TRBJ2-7; TRBD2 aligns across 11 bases. The CDR3 length is 15 residues. The germline gives CDR1 ENHRY, CDR2 SYGVKD. The V gene end was trimmed by 7 bases and the J gene end by 2 bases; junction bases not matched to a gene: 7. The chain's CDR3 is CAITAGLAAPYEQYF. The CDR3 nucleotides are TGTGCCATCACCGCGGGACTAGCGGCACCCTACGAGCAGTACTTC.

The V gene is TRBV6-5, the J gene TRBJ1-1; the D is unclear. This CDR3 is built from 15 residues. Germline assignment: CDR1 MNHEY and CDR2 SVGAGI. Trimming cost V 2 bases and J 2 bases, with 12 bases left between them. The CDR3 loop reads CASSYLLGGNTEAFF. The CDR3 nucleotides are TGTGCCAGCAGTTACCTTTTGGGAGGCAACACTGAAGCTTTCTTT.